This T cell receptor beta chain was captured in a study of T cells after yellow fever vaccination (dated by TCRdb to the late 2010s). For context, the study as a whole: The SMART-Seq v4 Ultra Low Input RNA kit was used to prepare libraries from fractions with low cell numbers. Bulk TCR alpha and beta repertoires were sequenced longitudinally to track T-cell clones before and after primary and booster YFV17D yellow fever vaccination. Two healthy male donors made up the cohort, one aged 18 to 30 years and the other aged 30 to 40 years. Blood was drawn at multiple timepoints before and after primary and secondary immunization, with bulk PBMC replicates and cell subsets isolated. Results the study describes overall, beyond this receptor: The secondary T-cell response was weaker than the primary response but faster, peaking on day 5 instead of day 15. Only a couple of donors were included in the study, so the extent to which the findings can be generalized is limited. Most clones expanded after primary vaccination were re-detected after the booster (almost 98% of CD4 and approximately 85% of CD8), suggesting broad memory maintenance. A small fraction of clonotypes appeared in both the CD4 and CD8 compartments, likely as a result of convergent recombination. FACS-sorted repertoires could contain abundant contaminating clonotypes from the bulk population, so computational filtering was required.

This clonotype was counted between two and nine times. The specificity of this receptor is unknown. Base qualities are not recorded, but no much larger clone differs from it by a single base. The CDR3 runs 16 amino acids, cysteine and phenylalanine included. Kept here is only the CDR3 DNA, which spans 48 bases and is read in frame from base 1. CDR1 SGHRS and CDR2 YFSETQ are derived from the germline V gene. V is shortened by 5 bases, J by 3 bases, and the region joining them spans 17 bases. TCR cDNA was synthesized by 5'RACE template switching, which introduced a universal primer site and unique molecular identifiers. Priming for cDNA synthesis came from both the TCR alpha and TCR beta constant segments. Libraries were amplified in two PCR steps, with sample barcodes and sequencing adapters added in the second step. Sequencing of libraries was performed on Illumina HiSeq 2500 (2x100 bp) or NovaSeq (2x150 bp). The authors' pipeline ran thus. MIGEC was used to demultiplex reads and collapse the reads into UMI consensus sequences, and MiXCR was used for V(D)J alignment. Vaccine-responding clonotypes were identified with edgeR using replicate PBMC samples, with FDR below 0.01 and a log2 fold change above 5 up to day 15 being required. Each bulk clonotype was labeled CD4 or CD8 based on which sequenced repertoire, CD4 or CD8, contained the clonotype at higher abundance. TCRdb itself trimmed the public reads at Q25 with fastp, ran MiXCR and retained productive beta chains. Every entry covers one CDR3 protein and lists the most common genes and DNA from its rows. These V and J calls derive from TCRdb rather than the authors' analysis. Within this sample are approximately 300,000 distinct CDR3 sequences, with roughly 9.4% of them counted one time only. Roughly 17% of the sample lies in the top ten.

The label giving this sample's treatment or condition can be read as: live attenuated yellow fever vaccine strain. At each blood-draw timepoint, two biological replicates of bulk PBMCs were obtained. A standard Ficoll-Paque protocol was used to isolate PBMCs from peripheral blood. RNA was extracted with TriZol from bulk PBMCs, CD4 and CD8 fractions, and dextramer-positive and dextramer-negative fractions. This chain joins TRBV5-1 to TRBJ2-2; 6 matching bases give a weak D call of TRBD1. This sequence was found in a man younger than 35 who received the YFV17D yellow fever vaccine. The sample consisted of PBMCs, taken on the day of the first yellow fever vaccination. For the CDR3, the sequence is CASSSIQGKDTGELFF. The DNA is TGCGCCAGCAGTTCCATCCAGGGGAAAGACACCGGGGAGCTGTTTTTT.